One T cell receptor (beta chain) is described in this entry. This specimen comes from a study of blood T cell repertoires in COVID-19. Study overall: Sites in the United States, Italy and Spain provided acute and convalescent COVID-19 samples.

CDR1 is SEHNR and CDR2 is FQNEAQ in the germline V gene (reference sequence). The CDR3 runs to 15 residues. V gave up 5 bases and J gave up 0 bases; unmatched junction bases: 4. The table came from immunoSEQ multiplex PCR; TCRdb's copy has only in-frame clones and leaves some out. The sample holds 200,000 to 250,000 clones, about four fifths seen once. The chain links TRBV7-9 to TRBJ2-1; TRBD1 aligns across 7 bases. The receptor comes from a woman of 80 years or more with acute or convalescent COVID-19. Specimen: peripheral blood. CDR3 DNA: TGTGCCAGCAGCGCCTACAGGGGCTCCTACAATGAGCAGTTCTTC. Amino acids: CASSAYRGSYNEQFF.